This TCR beta chain comes out of a study of T cells in Graves' hyperthyroidism and ophthalmopathy. Stable Graves' hyperthyroidism meant no ophthalmopathy progression within 18 months. V gave up 2 bases and J gave up 0 bases, with 11 bases separating them. The germline V gene has CDR1 MNHEY and CDR2 SMNVEV (reference sequence). The CDR3 sequence is 17 residues long. It was RNA transcripts that yielded the amplified TCR beta CDR3 regions. First-round RT-PCR with HTBI primers amplified the TCR CDR3 region. From the multiplex PCR reads, TCRdb called clonotypes with MiXCR, one entry per CDR3 protein. Of more than 350,000 distinct CDR3 sequences listed, just under 15% are singletons. This clonotype was found a few times.

The sample taken for sequencing was blood. This sequence was found in a woman aged 25-40 years with Graves' hyperthyroidism. The genes are TRBV27 and TRBJ2-6, with D unclear. CDR3 sequence: CASSLLLNPSGANVLTF. CDR3 nucleotides: TGTGCCAGCAGTTTACTTTTGAACCCCTCTGGGGCCAACGTCCTGACTTTC.